The next 23 T cell receptor beta chains were all read from a single sample in a study of cytomegalovirus exposure and HLA in healthy donors. Clones were read by immunoSEQ multiplex PCR, and TCRdb kept only the in-frame ones, dropping some. The table has 82,000 or so clones, 93% seen once; the top ten hold roughly 0.62%. Sequencing input: PBMCs. The receptors originated from a man between 18 and 29 years old in good health and CMV-seronegative.

This clone was counted once. The CDR3 sequence is CSASTVYGYTF. The CDR3 nucleotides are TGCAGTGCTAGTACTGTCTATGGCTACACCTTC. V gene TRBV20-1 combines with J gene TRBJ1-2; D remains unclear. Deletions cut 3 bases from V and 4 bases from J, with 6 bases between. The CDR3 consists of 11 residues. The germline gives CDR1 DFQATT, CDR2 SNEGSKA (reference sequence).

CDR3 amino acids: CASSVQGAEQYF. CDR3 coding DNA: TGCGCCAGCAGCGTCCAGGGGGCCGAGCAGTACTTC. V and J are TRBV5-1 and TRBJ2-7; 8 positions match TRBD1. Trimming cost V 4 bases and J 6 bases; bases outside gene matches: 3. CDR3 length: 12 amino acids. Germline CDR1 reads SGHRS; CDR2 reads YFSETQ.

This sequence joins TRBV7-2 and TRBJ2-7; 8 bases line up with TRBD1. The V segment lost 2 bases and the J segment 2 bases; nucleotides outside the gene matches: 5. CDR1 SGHTA and CDR2 FQGNSA come from the germline V gene. CDR3 length equals 15 residues. CDR3 region: CASSLSGQGPYEQYF. The CDR3 coding sequence is TGTGCCAGCAGCTTAAGCGGACAGGGACCCTACGAGCAGTACTTC.

This chain uses TRBV6-4 with TRBJ2-6; D is perhaps TRBD2 (7 bases). Germline-derived CDR1 and CDR2 are MRHNA and SNTAGT. Trimming stripped 2 bases from V and 3 bases from J, with 11 bases between. The CDR3 is 16 amino acids. The CDR3 region is CASSDGGGSGANVLTF. The CDR3 nucleotides are TGTGCCAGCAGTGACGGGGGGGGCAGTGGGGCCAACGTCCTGACTTTC.

The gene calls are TRBV5-6 and TRBJ1-1, with 12 bases lining up with TRBD1. The CDR3 consists of 14 residues. Germline CDR1 is SGHDT and CDR2 is YYEEEE. Germline trimming cut 4 bases from V and 5 bases from J; bases unmatched to any gene: 3. The CDR3 DNA is TGTGCCAGCAGCGGGGACAGGGGGCCTACTGAAGCTTTCTTT. Protein sequence: CASSGDRGPTEAFF.

The CDR3 bases are TGTGCCAGCAGCTTGGAGGTGGGAGATACGCAGTATTTT. This encodes CASSLEVGDTQYF. The rearrangement uses TRBV7-2 and TRBJ2-3; a possible D gene is TRBD2 (5 bases). V was clipped by 3 bases and J by 5 bases, with 9 bases between them. Germline CDR1 SGHTA, CDR2 FQGNSA. This CDR3 contains 13 residues.

This CDR3 reads CASSLGTGTDTQYF. The CDR3 DNA reads TGTGCCAGCAGCCTAGGGACAGGGACAGATACGCAGTATTTT. The chain joins TRBV4-2 to TRBJ2-3, with 9 bases fitting TRBD1. Germline loops: CDR1 LGHNA, CDR2 YNFKEQ. J gave up 3 bases and V 4 bases, and 2 bases lay outside the gene matches. This CDR3 has 14 amino acids.

V and J are TRBV18 and TRBJ1-4, with 9 bases matching TRBD1. The CDR3 has 13 residues. CDR1 KGHSH and CDR2 LQKENI come from the germline V gene. J was trimmed by 7 bases and V by 3 bases; bases with no gene match: 0. CDR3 region: CASSPGQGEKLFF. Here the CDR3 DNA reads TGTGCCAGCTCACCGGGACAGGGTGAAAAACTGTTTTTT.

The rearrangement joins TRBV4-1 to TRBJ2-7, with D perhaps matching TRBD1 (5 bases). V lost 0 bases to trimming and J lost 2 bases, with 14 bases between them. Germline V gene data show CDR1 as MGHRA and CDR2 as YSYEKL. The CDR3 runs 16 residues. CDR3 loop: CASSQDPLPGTYEQYF. CDR3 DNA: TGCGCCAGCAGCCAAGATCCCCTGCCAGGGACCTACGAGCAGTACTTC.

The chain combines TRBV10-3 with TRBJ1-1, with a tentative D call TRBD1 (6 bases). V was pared by 3 bases and J by 5 bases, with 16 bases between. The CDR3 runs 15 residues. Germline CDR1 reads ENHRY; CDR2 reads SYGVKD. This chain's CDR3 is CAISDPRGGDTEAFF. The CDR3, as DNA: TGTGCCATCAGTGATCCGAGAGGGGGAGATACTGAAGCTTTCTTT.

The rearrangement joins TRBV5-4 to TRBJ2-3, with D perhaps TRBD1 (5 bases). V lost 4 bases and J lost 3, with 9 bases in between. The CDR3 spans 13 residues. CDR1 SGHNT and CDR2 YYREEE come from the germline V gene (reference sequence). CDR3 sequence: CASSPTDTDTQYF. CDR3 coding DNA: TGTGCCAGCAGCCCGACAGATACAGATACGCAGTATTTT.

The gene calls are TRBV5-4 and TRBJ2-7; TRBD1 aligns across 8 bases. V lost 0 bases to trimming and J lost 0 bases; unmatched junction nucleotides: 2. The CDR3 totals 15 residues. Germline V lookup: CDR1 SGHNT, CDR2 YYREEE (reference sequence). For the CDR3, the DNA is TGTGCCAGCAGCTTGGTAGGGACAGGCTCCTACGAGCAGTACTTC. Translated, it gives CASSLVGTGSYEQYF.

The chain links TRBV14 to TRBJ2-7; the match to TRBD2 covers 8 bases. The J segment lost 5 bases and the V segment lost 0 bases, leaving 18 bases of the junction unmatched. Germline V gene sequence: CDR1 SGHDN, CDR2 FVKESK. The CDR3 is 19 residues long. The CDR3 DNA follows: TGTGCCAGCAGCCAAGATTGGGGACTAGGGCTGCTTGGGTGGAACGAGCAGTACTTC. Protein product: CASSQDWGLGLLGWNEQYF.

The chain carries TRBV27 and TRBJ1-2, with TRBD1 matching 9 bases. This CDR3 comprises 15 residues. The ends lost 6 bases at V and 6 bases at J; junction bases unmatched: 11. From germline, CDR1 is MNHEY and CDR2 SMNVEV (reference sequence). The CDR3, as DNA: TGTGCCAGCAGCCGTTTAATACAGGGGGCGCATGGCTACACCTTC. Protein: CASSRLIQGAHGYTF.

The CDR3 DNA is TGTGCCAGCAGCTCGAGGACAGGCGAGCAGTACTTC. Protein sequence: CASSSRTGEQYF. The chain is built from TRBV7-2 and TRBJ2-7, with TRBD1 matching over 7 bases. Germline assignment: CDR1 SGHTA and CDR2 FQGNSA. This CDR3 region has 12 residues. The trim removed 4 bases at V and 6 bases at J, leaving 3 bases unmatched.

This clone was recorded a few times. The rearrangement links TRBV11-2 to TRBJ2-1; possibly TRBD2 for D (7 bases). The germline V gene encodes CDR1 SGHAT and CDR2 FQNNGV. Trimming removed 3 bases at V and 9 bases at J, with 21 bases between. The CDR3 length is 16 residues. CDR3 in amino acids: CASSFTYGGGPSEQFF. The CDR3 DNA reads TGTGCCAGCAGCTTCACCTATGGGGGGGGGCCTTCTGAGCAGTTCTTC.

The J gene is TRBJ1-1, the V gene TRBV25-1; TRBD1 agrees at 8 bases. CDR1 and CDR2 (germline): MGHDK, SYGVNS. The CDR3 is made up of 13 amino acids. V lost 8 bases to trimming and J lost 4 bases; unmatched junction nucleotides: 6. The CDR3 spells CASHLTGGTEAFF. CDR3 coding DNA: TGTGCCAGCCATCTTACAGGGGGCACTGAAGCTTTCTTT.

The chain links TRBV11-2 to TRBJ1-2; no definite D call. Germline V lookup: CDR1 SGHAT, CDR2 FQNNGV. CDR3 length equals 13 residues. V lost 6 bases to trimming and J lost 5 bases, with 13 bases between them. CDR3 sequence (DNA): TGTGCCAGCAGAGGTTACCCGGGGTATGGCTACACCTTC. This encodes CASRGYPGYGYTF.

This clone has only a few counts. The chain couples TRBV2 to TRBJ1-2; 8 nucleotides match TRBD1. Germline values: CDR1 SNHLY, CDR2 FYNNEI. The CDR3 covers 14 residues. V lost 6 bases and J lost 6; bases outside the gene matches: 9. The CDR3 nucleotides read TGTGCCAGCAGGGATGACAGGGGAGGGGATGGCTACACCTTC. Translating it yields CASRDDRGGDGYTF.

The chain combines TRBV2 with TRBJ2-3; D is possibly TRBD2 (6 bases). The CDR3 has 12 amino acids. V lost 3 bases and J lost 10, with 11 bases in between. Germline-derived CDR1 and CDR2 are SNHLY and FYNNEI. CDR3 DNA sequence: TGTGCCAGCAGTGACAGGTTAGCGGCGCAGTATTTT. It yields the protein CASSDRLAAQYF. The variable domain in full, with the rest retrieved from reference TRBV2 and TRBJ2-3, is EPEVTQTPSHQVTQMGQEVILRCVPISNHLYFYWYRQILGQKVEFLVSFYNNEISEKSEIFDDQFSVERPDGSNFTLKIRSTKLEDSAMYFCASSDRLAAQYFGPGTRLTVL.

The rearrangement uses TRBV2 and TRBJ2-1; a weak D match, TRBD2 (5 bases). In germline, CDR1 is SNHLY, CDR2 FYNNEI. There are 16 residues in the CDR3. V shed 3 bases and J shed 0 bases, with 12 bases lying between them. The CDR3 DNA reads TGTGCCAGCAGTGAGAGAGGGTTCAGCTCCTACAATGAGCAGTTCTTC. Translating it yields CASSERGFSSYNEQFF.

In this sample, this clone turned up once. CDR3 region: CASSTRRTRFRYEQYF. CDR3 sequence (DNA): TGTGCCAGCAGCACCCGTAGGACTAGGTTCCGCTACGAGCAGTACTTC. The chain couples TRBV7-2 to TRBJ2-7; the match to TRBD2 covers 7 bases. CDR1 and CDR2 from the germline V gene are SGHTA and FQGNSA. The CDR3 totals 16 residues. V dropped 5 bases and J dropped 3; count of bases not matched to a gene: 13.

This clone was observed once. The chain combines TRBV13 with TRBJ2-7; D possibly corresponds to TRBD2 (6 bases). V was shortened by 5 bases and J by 0 bases, with 23 bases between the two germline ends. This CDR3 is 18 amino acids long. The germline V gene has CDR1 PRHDT and CDR2 FYEKMQ (reference sequence). CDR3 sequence: CASSPLAGGSGDSYEQYF. DNA for the CDR3: TGTGCCAGCAGCCCACTGGCAGGCGGTAGCGGAGACTCCTACGAGCAGTACTTC.